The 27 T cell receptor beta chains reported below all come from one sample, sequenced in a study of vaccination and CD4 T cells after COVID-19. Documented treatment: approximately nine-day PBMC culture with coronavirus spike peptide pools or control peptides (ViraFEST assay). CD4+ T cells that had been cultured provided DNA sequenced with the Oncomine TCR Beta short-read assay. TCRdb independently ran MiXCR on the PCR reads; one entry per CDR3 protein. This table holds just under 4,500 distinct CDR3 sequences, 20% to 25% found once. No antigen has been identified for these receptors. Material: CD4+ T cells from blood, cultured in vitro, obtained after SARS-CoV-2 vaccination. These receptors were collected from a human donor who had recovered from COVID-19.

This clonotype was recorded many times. The CDR3 here is CVGTGNGYTF. DNA for the CDR3: TGTGTGGGGACAGGGAATGGCTACACCTTC. V and J are TRBV6-1 and TRBJ1-2; TRBD1 aligns across 9 bases. The CDR3 has 10 amino acids. CDR1 is MNHNS and CDR2 is SASEGT in the germline V gene.

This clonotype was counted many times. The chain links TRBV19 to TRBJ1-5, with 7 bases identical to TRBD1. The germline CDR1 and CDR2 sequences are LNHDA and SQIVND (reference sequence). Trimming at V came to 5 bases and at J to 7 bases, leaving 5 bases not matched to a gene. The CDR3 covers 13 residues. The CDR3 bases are TGTGCCAGTAGTTTCGACAGGGTGCAGCCCCAGCATTTT. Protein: CASSFDRVQPQHF.

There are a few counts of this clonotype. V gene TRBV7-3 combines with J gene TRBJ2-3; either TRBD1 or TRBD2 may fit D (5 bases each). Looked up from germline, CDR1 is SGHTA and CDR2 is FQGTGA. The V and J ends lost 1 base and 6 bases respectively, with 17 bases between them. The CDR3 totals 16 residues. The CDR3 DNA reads TGTGCCAGCAGCTTAATTCGGGGCTCACTTGCGGATACGCAGTATTTT. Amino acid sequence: CASSLIRGSLADTQYF.

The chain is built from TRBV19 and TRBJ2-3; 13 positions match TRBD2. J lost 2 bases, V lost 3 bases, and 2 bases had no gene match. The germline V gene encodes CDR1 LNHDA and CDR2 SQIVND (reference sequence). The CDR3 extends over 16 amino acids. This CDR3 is CASSMGLAGNTDTQYF. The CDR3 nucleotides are TGTGCCAGTAGTATGGGACTAGCGGGGAACACAGATACGCAGTATTTT.

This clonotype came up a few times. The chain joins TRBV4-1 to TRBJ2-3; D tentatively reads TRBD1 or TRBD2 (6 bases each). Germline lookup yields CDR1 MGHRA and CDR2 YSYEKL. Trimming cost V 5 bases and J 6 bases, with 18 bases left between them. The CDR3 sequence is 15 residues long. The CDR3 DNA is TGCGCCAGCAGCTCAAGGAGGGACACAGGGGATACGCAGTATTTT. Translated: CASSSRRDTGDTQYF.

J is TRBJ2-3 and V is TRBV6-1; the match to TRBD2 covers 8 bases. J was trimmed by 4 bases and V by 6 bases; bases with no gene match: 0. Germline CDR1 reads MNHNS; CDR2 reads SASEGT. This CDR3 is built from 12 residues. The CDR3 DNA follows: TGTGCCAGCAGACTAGCGGCAGATACGCAGTATTTT. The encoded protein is CASRLAADTQYF.

The CDR3 loop reads CASSNSFRGNNEQFF. The CDR3, as DNA: TGTGCCAGCAGCAATTCTTTCCGAGGGAACAATGAGCAGTTCTTC. The chain links TRBV21-1 to TRBJ2-1; the tabulated D call, TRBD2, remains unverified against the DNA. TRBV21-1 is a pseudogene segment. This CDR3 has 15 amino acids.

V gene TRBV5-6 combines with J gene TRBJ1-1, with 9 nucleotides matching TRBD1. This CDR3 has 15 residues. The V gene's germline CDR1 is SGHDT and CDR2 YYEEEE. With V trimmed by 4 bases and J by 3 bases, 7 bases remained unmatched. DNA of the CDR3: TGTGCCAGCAGCCTCCGAAGGACAGGGGACACTGAAGCTTTCTTT. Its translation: CASSLRRTGDTEAFF.

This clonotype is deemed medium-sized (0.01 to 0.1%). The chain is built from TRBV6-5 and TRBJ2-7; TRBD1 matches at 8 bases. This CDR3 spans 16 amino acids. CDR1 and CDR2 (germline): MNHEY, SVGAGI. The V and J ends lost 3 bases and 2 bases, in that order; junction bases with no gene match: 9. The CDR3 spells CASSYGGTGFPYEQYF. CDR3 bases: TGTGCCAGCAGTTATGGGGGGACAGGTTTCCCCTACGAGCAGTACTTC.

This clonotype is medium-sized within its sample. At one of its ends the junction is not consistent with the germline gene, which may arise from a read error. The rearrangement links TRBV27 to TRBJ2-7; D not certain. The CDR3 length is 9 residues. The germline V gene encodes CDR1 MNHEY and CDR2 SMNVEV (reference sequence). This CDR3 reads CASILGRVF. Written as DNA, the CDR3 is TGTGCCAGCATCCTCGGCCGTGTCTTC.

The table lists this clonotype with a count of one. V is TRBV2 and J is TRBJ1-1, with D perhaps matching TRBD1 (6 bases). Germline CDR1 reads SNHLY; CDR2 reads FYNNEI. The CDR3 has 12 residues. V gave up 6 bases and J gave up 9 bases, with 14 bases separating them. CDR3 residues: CASRAGTPKAFF. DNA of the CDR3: TGTGCCAGCAGGGCCGGGACACCTAAAGCTTTCTTT.

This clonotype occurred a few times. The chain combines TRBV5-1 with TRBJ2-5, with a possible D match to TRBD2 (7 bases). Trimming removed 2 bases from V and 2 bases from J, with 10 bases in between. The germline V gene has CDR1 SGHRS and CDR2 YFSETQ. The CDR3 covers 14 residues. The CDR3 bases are TGCGCCAGCAGCTTACGGGGGGCTCAAGAGACCCAGTACTTC. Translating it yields CASSLRGAQETQYF.

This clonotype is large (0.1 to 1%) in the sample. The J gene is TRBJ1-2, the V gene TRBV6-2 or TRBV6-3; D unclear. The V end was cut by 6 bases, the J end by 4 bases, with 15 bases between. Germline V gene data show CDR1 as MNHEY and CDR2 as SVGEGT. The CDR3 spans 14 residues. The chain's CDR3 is CASSPGEALYGYTF. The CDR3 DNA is TGTGCCAGCAGCCCCGGGGAGGCTCTCTATGGCTACACCTTC.

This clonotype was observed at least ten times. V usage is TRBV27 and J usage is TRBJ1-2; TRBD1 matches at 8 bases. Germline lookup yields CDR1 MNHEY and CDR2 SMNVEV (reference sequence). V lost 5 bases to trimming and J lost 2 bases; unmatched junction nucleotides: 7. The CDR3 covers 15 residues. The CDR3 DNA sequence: TGTGCCAGCAGTGGAAGGGACAGGCCCAACTATGGCTACACCTTC. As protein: CASSGRDRPNYGYTF.

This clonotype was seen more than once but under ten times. As DNA, the CDR3 is TGTGCCAGCAGCCAAGATCCTGACAGGGTTGGCAATCAGCCCCAGCATTTT. It yields the protein CASSQDPDRVGNQPQHF. The rearrangement uses TRBV4-2 and TRBJ1-5, with 7 nucleotides matching TRBD1. With V trimmed by 0 bases and J by 2 bases, 7 bases remained unmatched. CDR3 size: 17 residues. CDR1 and CDR2 from the germline V gene are LGHNA and YNFKEQ.

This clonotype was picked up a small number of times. CDR3 sequence (DNA): TGTGCCAGTAGTAAAAGGGGACAGGGGACTGAAGCTTTCTTT. Its translation is CASSKRGQGTEAFF. The gene calls are TRBV19 and TRBJ1-1; TRBD1 agrees at 10 bases. Per germline, CDR1 LNHDA and CDR2 SQIVND (reference sequence). This CDR3 spans 14 amino acids. Germline trimming cut 4 bases from V and 5 bases from J; bases unmatched to any gene: 4. Full variable domain (rest looked up from reference TRBV19 and TRBJ1-1): DGGITQSPKYLFRKEGQNVTLSCEQNLNHDAMYWYRQDPGQGLRLIYYSQIVNDFQKGDIAEGYSVSREKKESFPLTVTSAQKNPTAFYLCASSKRGQGTEAFFGQGTRLTVV.

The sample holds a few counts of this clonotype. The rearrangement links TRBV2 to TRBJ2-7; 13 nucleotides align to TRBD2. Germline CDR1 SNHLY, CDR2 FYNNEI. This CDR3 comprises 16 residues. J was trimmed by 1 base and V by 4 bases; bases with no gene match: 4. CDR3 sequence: CASSGSGLAGSYEQYF. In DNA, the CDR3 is TGTGCCAGCAGTGGGTCGGGACTAGCGGGGTCCTACGAGCAGTACTTC.

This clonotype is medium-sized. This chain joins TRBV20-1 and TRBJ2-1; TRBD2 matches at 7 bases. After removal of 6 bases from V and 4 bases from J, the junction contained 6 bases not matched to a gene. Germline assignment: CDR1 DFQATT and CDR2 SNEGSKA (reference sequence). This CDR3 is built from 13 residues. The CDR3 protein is CSARDYPYNEQFF. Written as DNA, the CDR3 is TGCAGTGCACGGGACTACCCTTACAATGAGCAGTTCTTC.

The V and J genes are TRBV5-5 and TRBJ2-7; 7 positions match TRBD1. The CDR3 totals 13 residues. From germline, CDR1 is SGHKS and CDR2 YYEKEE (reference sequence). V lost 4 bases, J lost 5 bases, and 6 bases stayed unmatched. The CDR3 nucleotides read TGTGCCAGCAGCACCGGACAGGTCCACGAGCAGTACTTC. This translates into CASSTGQVHEQYF.

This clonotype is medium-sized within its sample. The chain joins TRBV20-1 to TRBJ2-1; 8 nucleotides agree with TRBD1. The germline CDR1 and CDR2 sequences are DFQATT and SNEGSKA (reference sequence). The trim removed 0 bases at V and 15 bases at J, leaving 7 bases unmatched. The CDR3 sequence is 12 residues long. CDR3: CSARDPGDRRFF. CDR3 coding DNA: TGCAGTGCTAGAGACCCCGGGGACAGGAGGTTCTTC.

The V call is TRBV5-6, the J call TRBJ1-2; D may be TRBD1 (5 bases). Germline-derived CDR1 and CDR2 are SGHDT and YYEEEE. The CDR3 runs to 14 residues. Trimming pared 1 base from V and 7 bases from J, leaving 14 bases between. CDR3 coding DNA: TGTGCCAGCAGCTTGAGGCGGGGGTCTGGTGGCTACACCTTC. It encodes CASSLRRGSGGYTF.

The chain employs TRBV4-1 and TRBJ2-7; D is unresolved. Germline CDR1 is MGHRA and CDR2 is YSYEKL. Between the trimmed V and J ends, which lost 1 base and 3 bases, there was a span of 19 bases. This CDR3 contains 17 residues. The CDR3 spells CASSQVDFLGQNYEQYF. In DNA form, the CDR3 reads TGCGCCAGCAGCCAAGTTGATTTCCTTGGGCAAAACTACGAGCAGTACTTC.

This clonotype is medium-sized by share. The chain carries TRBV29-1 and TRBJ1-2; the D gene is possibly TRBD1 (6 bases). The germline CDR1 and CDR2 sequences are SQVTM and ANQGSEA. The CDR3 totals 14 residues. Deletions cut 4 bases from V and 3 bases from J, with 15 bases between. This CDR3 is CSVAGGKGHYGYTF. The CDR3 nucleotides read TGCAGCGTTGCGGGGGGCAAAGGCCACTATGGCTACACCTTC.

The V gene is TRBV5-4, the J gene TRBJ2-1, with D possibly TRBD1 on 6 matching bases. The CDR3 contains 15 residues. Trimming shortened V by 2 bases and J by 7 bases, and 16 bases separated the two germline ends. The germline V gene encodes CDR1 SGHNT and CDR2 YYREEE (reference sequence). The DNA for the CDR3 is TGTGCCAGCAGCTTCGGATACCAGGGGAGAAATGAGCAGTTCTTC. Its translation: CASSFGYQGRNEQFF.

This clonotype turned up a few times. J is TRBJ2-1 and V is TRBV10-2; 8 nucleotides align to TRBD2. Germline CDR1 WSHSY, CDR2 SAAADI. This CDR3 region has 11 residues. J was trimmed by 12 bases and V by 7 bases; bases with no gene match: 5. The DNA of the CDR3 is TGCGCCAGCAAGCGGGGGAGGGTGCAGTTCTTC. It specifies CASKRGRVQFF.

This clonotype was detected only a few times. The CDR3 region has the DNA TGCAGTGCTAGAGAGACGAGGACAGGAGGAAACACCATATATTTT. Amino acid sequence: CSARETRTGGNTIYF. The chain has TRBV20-1 and TRBJ1-3; 7 nucleotides align to TRBD1. The CDR3 consists of 15 residues. V trimming: 0 bases; J trimming: 4 bases; junction bases outside the gene matches: 6. Germline V gives CDR1 DFQATT, CDR2 SNEGSKA (reference sequence).

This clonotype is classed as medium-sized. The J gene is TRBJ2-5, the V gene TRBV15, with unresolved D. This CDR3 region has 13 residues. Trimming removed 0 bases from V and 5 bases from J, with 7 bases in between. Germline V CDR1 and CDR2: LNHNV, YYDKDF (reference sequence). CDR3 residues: CATSRDSAETQYF. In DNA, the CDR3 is TGTGCCACCAGCAGAGATTCGGCGGAGACCCAGTACTTC.